This TCR beta chain was recorded in a study of tumor and adjacent non-tumor tissue in lung cancer. Findings of the study overall: Shorter survival was associated with higher TCR diversity in tumors.

V was trimmed by 5 bases and J by 10 bases, leaving 15 bases between them. Germline V gene data show CDR1 as MNHNY and CDR2 as SVGAGI (reference sequence). The CDR3 totals 13 residues. This clonotype was counted at least ten times. Its specificity is not known. A modified ARM-PCR protocol with three rounds of nested PCR amplified TCRbeta. TCRdb re-called the multiplex PCR reads through MiXCR, storing one row per CDR3 protein. The sample consists of approximately 86,000 distinct CDR3 sequences, 72% of them appearing once. The template was RNA from unsorted bulk tissue. The clonotype originates from a woman aged 40 to 50 with non-small cell lung cancer. Sample: lung tumor tissue. The J gene is TRBJ1-3, the V gene TRBV6-6; no firm D call. CDR3 in amino acids: CASSAHEESTIYF. The CDR3 DNA reads as TGTGCCAGCAGTGCTCACGAGGAGAGTACCATATATTTT.